This TCR beta chain was found in a study of T cell clonotyping in hematopoietic cell transplantation. About the research overall: Recipient samples before transplant were obtained post-cytoreduction.

Time point here: recipient sample about 28 days before transplant, after cytoreduction. Recipients were bled about 28 days pretransplant and at posttransplant days 30, 100, 180. Sequencing was performed with immunoSEQ multiplex PCR; in TCRdb, only in-frame clones are kept and a portion is missing. This sample has about 29,000 clones; roughly 80% occur once, and the top ten carry about 6.8%. Germline CDR1 reads MNHEY; CDR2 reads SMNVEV (reference sequence). The CDR3 extends over 16 amino acids. The V and J ends lost 6 bases and 4 bases respectively, with 20 bases between them. Sequencing used peripheral blood mononuclear cells, obtained before stem cell transplant. The origin of this receptor is a young woman with chronic myeloid leukemia. Some clones in this sample may be carry-over from other donors' samples. This sequence joins TRBV27 and TRBJ2-3; either TRBD1 or TRBD2 may fit D (5 bases each). CDR3 in amino acids: CASRSGTLVGPDTQYF. The CDR3 DNA sequence: TGTGCCAGCAGATCCGGGACCCTCGTCGGGCCAGATACGCAGTATTTT.